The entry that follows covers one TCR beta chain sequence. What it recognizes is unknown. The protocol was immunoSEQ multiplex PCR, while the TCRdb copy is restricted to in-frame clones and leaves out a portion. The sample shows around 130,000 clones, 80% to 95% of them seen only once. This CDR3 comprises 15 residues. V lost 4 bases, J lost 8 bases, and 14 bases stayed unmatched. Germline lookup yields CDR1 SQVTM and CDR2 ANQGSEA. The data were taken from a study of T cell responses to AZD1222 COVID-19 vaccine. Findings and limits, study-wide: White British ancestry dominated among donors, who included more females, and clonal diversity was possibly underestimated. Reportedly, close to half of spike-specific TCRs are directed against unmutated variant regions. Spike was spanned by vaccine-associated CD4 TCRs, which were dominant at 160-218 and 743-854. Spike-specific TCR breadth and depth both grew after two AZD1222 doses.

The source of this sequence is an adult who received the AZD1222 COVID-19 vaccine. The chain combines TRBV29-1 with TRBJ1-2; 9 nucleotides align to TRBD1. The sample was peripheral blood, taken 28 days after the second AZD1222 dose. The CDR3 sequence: CSVGVGTGRLGGYTF. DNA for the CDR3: TGCAGCGTTGGGGTTGGGACAGGGCGGTTGGGGGGCTACACCTTC.